The 14 T cell receptor beta chains in this list originate from one sample, sequenced in a study of regulatory T cells in long-lasting Graves disease. Time point here: newly diagnosed GD, antithyroid drugs for less than 3 months. PBMC-extracted RNA yielded the TCR library. With iRepertoire HTBI primers and Arm-PCR of CDR3 regions, TCR beta libraries were built. TCRdb used MiXCR to reprocess the multiplex PCR reads, holding one entry per CDR3 protein. In the table there are some 330,000 distinct CDR3 sequences, about 10% of which are singletons. The same sample was also studied in work on T cells in Graves' hyperthyroidism and ophthalmopathy.

Sequencing was performed on peripheral blood mononuclear cells (PBMCs), taken at new diagnosis, from a patient treated with antithyroid drugs. The source is a woman younger than 35 with Graves disease.

This chain links TRBV20-1 with TRBJ1-2; D not certain. Germline CDR1 and CDR2: DFQATT and SNEGSKA (reference sequence). V lost 5 bases and J 1 base, leaving 11 bases between the germline ends. The CDR3 consists of 13 residues. The CDR3 loop reads CSAGPRDNYGYTF. The CDR3, as DNA: TGCAGTGCTGGACCTCGGGATAACTATGGCTACACCTTC.

This clonotype was seen many times. The chain employs TRBV7-2 and TRBJ1-2, with D unclear. This CDR3 region has 12 residues. Germline V gene sequence: CDR1 SGHTA, CDR2 FQGNSA. V dropped 5 bases and J dropped 9 bases, with 13 bases sitting between them. CDR3 protein: CASSLRRASYTF. The CDR3 region has the DNA TGTGCCAGCAGCCTGAGGAGGGCGAGCTACACCTTC.

Comments on this clonotype: A much larger clone differs from this one at a single base, so this may be a read error. V usage is TRBV2 and J usage is TRBJ2-1, with no clear D. The CDR3 has 14 residues. The germline gives CDR1 SNHLY, CDR2 FYNNEI. In nucleotides, the CDR3 is TGTGCCAGCAGTGTTGTGATGGATTACGATACGCAGTGTTTT. The encoded protein is CASSVVMDYDTQCF. Drawing the rest from reference TRBV2 and TRBJ2-1, the complete variable domain is EPEVTQTPSHQVTQMGQEVILRCVPISNHLYFYWYRQILGQKVEFLVSFYNNEISEKSEIFDDQFSVERPDGSNFTLKIRSTKLEDSAMYFCASSVVMDYDTQCFGPGTRLTVL.

This clonotype was counted a few times. One base away lies a much larger clone, so this may be a sequencing read error. The DNA of the CDR3 is TGTGCCAGCAGTGAACCATATAGCGGGAACACCGGGGGGCTGTTTTTT. Translation gives CASSEPYSGNTGGLFF. V gene TRBV2 combines with J gene TRBJ2-2, with 8 bases lining up with TRBD2. Germline values: CDR1 SNHLY, CDR2 FYNNEI. This CDR3 region has 16 residues.

This clonotype was detected ten times or more. The chain is built from TRBV6-5 and TRBJ2-2; D is perhaps TRBD2 (6 bases). This CDR3 region has 20 residues. With 0 bases removed from V and 6 bases from J, the gap between germline ends came to 26 bases. CDR1 and CDR2 from the germline V gene are MNHEY and SVGAGI. In nucleotides, the CDR3 is TGTGCCAGCAGTTACTCGAACACCCCAAGACTAGATATAACACCCGGGGAGCTGTTTTTT. Encoded protein: CASSYSNTPRLDITPGELFF.

The chain uses TRBV7-2 and TRBJ1-2, with TRBD1 as a possible D gene (6 bases). The CDR3 is 14 residues long. Germline CDR1 and CDR2: SGHTA and FQGNSA. V lost 1 base to trimming and J lost 5 bases, with 11 bases between them. CDR3 in amino acids: CASSLVQGRYGYTF. The CDR3 DNA follows: TGTGCCAGCAGCTTAGTTCAGGGGCGGTATGGCTACACCTTC.

The sample holds many counts of this clonotype. The rearrangement joins TRBV12-3 or TRBV12-4 to TRBJ2-5; TRBD2 agrees at 13 bases. The CDR3 spans 18 residues. The ends lost 6 bases at V and 0 bases at J; junction bases unmatched: 10. For the CDR3, the DNA is TGTGCCAGCAGCCCATATGGACTAGCGGGGGTGTACCAAGAGACCCAGTACTTC. Its translation: CASSPYGLAGVYQETQYF.

This clonotype was detected ten times or more. V gene TRBV7-3 combines with J gene TRBJ2-3; TRBD2 aligns across 7 bases. J lost 5 bases, V lost 2 bases, and 10 bases had no gene match. The CDR3 runs 16 residues. CDR1 and CDR2 (germline): SGHTA, FQGTGA. Here the CDR3 reads CASSLGREKLQDTQYF. CDR3 DNA: TGTGCCAGCAGCTTAGGGCGGGAGAAGTTACAAGATACGCAGTATTTT.

The chain uses TRBV19 and TRBJ2-1; TRBD1 is a possible D gene (6 bases). V lost 6 bases, J lost 7 bases, and 19 bases lay in between. There are 15 residues in the CDR3. CDR1 and CDR2 from the germline V gene are LNHDA and SQIVND (reference sequence). The CDR3 DNA sequence: TGTGCCAGTAGCCCCACAGGGTTTGAAGGAAATGAGCAGTTCTTC. Translating it yields CASSPTGFEGNEQFF.

This clonotype was found many times. V gene TRBV6-9 combines with J gene TRBJ2-7; 10 nucleotides match TRBD1. The germline V gene has CDR1 MNHGY and CDR2 SVAAGI. V gave up 3 bases and J gave up 0 bases; unmatched junction bases: 14. CDR3 size: 19 residues. In DNA, the CDR3 is TGTGCCAGCAGTTACCTACCACCCGGACAGGGGGGCTACTCCTACGAGCAGTACTTC. The encoded protein is CASSYLPPGQGGYSYEQYF.

This clonotype was recorded many times. The chain couples TRBV2 to TRBJ2-5; TRBD2 matches at 7 bases. Germline CDR1 reads SNHLY; CDR2 reads FYNNEI. J was trimmed by 5 bases and V by 6 bases; bases with no gene match: 12. The CDR3 is 15 amino acids. The CDR3 sequence: CASSLEGTKGETQYF. CDR3 DNA: TGTGCCAGCAGCCTCGAAGGGACTAAGGGGGAGACCCAGTACTTC.

This clonotype has only a few counts. The J gene is TRBJ1-3, the V gene TRBV4-1, with a tentative D call TRBD1 (6 bases). The germline V gene encodes CDR1 MGHRA and CDR2 YSYEKL. V shed 0 bases and J shed 4 bases, with 13 bases lying between them. CDR3 length equals 16 residues. Written as DNA, the CDR3 is TGCGCCAGCAGCCAAGATTGGGGGGGCAGCGGAAACACCATATATTTT. Translation: CASSQDWGGSGNTIYF.

The V and J genes are TRBV20-1 and TRBJ2-5; a possible D gene is TRBD2 (6 bases). Germline CDR1 and CDR2: DFQATT and SNEGSKA (reference sequence). Trimming took 0 bases from V and 5 from J, leaving 13 bases between them. CDR3 size: 14 residues. The CDR3 DNA sequence: TGCAGTGCTAGAGATTACGGGGGAGCTGAGACCCAGTACTTC. It encodes CSARDYGGAETQYF.

This clonotype was found many times. The V gene is TRBV10-3, the J gene TRBJ1-2; D is unclear. Germline CDR1 and CDR2: ENHRY and SYGVKD. The V gene lost 6 bases and the J gene lost 4 bases, with 12 bases spanning the gap. The CDR3 sequence is 13 residues long. CDR3 loop: CAIRTGGIYGYTF. The CDR3, as DNA: TGTGCCATCAGAACCGGAGGGATCTATGGCTACACCTTC.